This TCR beta chain stems from a study of blood T cell repertoires in COVID-19. Assay used: immunoSEQ multiplex PCR; TCRdb lists only in-frame clones, some missing. Seen here are 80,000 to 95,000 clones, approximately 80% observed once, and the top ten hold around 29%. There are a few counts of this clone. Unmatched junction bases numbered 10, after V lost 5 bases and J lost 7 bases. The CDR3 length is 15 residues. Germline V CDR1 and CDR2: SGHNT, YYREEE (reference sequence). Sample: peripheral blood. This receptor was taken from a woman older than 75 with active or convalescent COVID-19. The gene calls are TRBV5-4 and TRBJ2-1; the match to TRBD1 covers 9 bases. CDR3 residues: CASRQGQGRRNEQFF. The CDR3 coding sequence is TGTGCCAGCAGACAAGGACAGGGGAGACGTAATGAGCAGTTCTTC.